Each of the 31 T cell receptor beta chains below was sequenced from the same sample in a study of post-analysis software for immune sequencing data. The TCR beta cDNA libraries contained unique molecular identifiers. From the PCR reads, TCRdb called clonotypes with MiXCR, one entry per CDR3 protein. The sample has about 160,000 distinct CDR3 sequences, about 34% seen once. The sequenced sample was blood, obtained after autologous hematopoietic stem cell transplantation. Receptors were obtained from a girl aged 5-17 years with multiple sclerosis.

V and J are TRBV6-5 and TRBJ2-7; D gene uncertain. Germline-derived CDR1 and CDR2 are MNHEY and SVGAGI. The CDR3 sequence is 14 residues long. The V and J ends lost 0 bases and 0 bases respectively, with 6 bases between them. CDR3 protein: CASSYSRYSYEQYF. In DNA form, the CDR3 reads TGTGCCAGCAGTTACTCCAGGTACTCCTACGAGCAGTACTTC.

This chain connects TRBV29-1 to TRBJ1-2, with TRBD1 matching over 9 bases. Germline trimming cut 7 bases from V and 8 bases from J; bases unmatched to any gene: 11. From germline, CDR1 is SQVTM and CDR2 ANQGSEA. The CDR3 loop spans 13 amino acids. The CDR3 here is CSGLTGGTYGYTF. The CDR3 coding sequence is TGCAGCGGACTAACAGGGGGCACATACGGCTACACCTTC.

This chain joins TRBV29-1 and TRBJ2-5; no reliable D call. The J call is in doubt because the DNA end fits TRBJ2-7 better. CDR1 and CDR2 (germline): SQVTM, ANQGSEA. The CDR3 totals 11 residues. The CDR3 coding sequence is TGCAGCGTTGGAGGTGGATACGAGCAGTACTTC. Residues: CSVGGGYEQYF.

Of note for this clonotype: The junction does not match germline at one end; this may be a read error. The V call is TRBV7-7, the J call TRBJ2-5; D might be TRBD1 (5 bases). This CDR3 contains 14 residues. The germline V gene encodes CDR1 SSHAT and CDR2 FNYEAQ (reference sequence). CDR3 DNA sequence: TGTGCTAGCAGCTTATCCGACAGCTCCGAGACCCAGTACTTC. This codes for CASSLSDSSETQYF. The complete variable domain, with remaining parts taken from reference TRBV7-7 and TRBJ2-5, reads GAGVSQSPRYKVTKRGQDVTLRCDPISSHATLYWYQQALGQGPEFLTYFNYEAQPDKSGLPSDRFSAERPEGSISTLTIQRTEQRDSAMYRCASSLSDSSETQYFGPGTRLLVL.

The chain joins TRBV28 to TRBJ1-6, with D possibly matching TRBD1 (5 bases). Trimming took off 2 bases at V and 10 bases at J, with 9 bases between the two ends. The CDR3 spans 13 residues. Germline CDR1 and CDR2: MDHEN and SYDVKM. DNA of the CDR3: TGTGCCAGCAGTTTAGCAGGGAGCTCACCCCTCCACTTT. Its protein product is CASSLAGSSPLHF.

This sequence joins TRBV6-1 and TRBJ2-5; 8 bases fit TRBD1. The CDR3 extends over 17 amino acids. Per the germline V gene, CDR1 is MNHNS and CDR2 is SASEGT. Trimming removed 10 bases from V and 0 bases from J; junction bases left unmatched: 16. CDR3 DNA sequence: TGTGCCACCCAGGGGGCCTCCGCGGATGAATACCAAGAGACCCAGTACTTC. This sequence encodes CATQGASADEYQETQYF.

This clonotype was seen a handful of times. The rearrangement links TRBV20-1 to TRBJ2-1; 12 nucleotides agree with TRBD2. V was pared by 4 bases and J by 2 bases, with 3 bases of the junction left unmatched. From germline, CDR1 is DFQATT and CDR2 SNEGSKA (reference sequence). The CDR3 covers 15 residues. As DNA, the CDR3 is TGCAGTGCTAATCTAGCGGGAGGGCCCTACAATGAGCAGTTCTTC. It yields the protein CSANLAGGPYNEQFF.

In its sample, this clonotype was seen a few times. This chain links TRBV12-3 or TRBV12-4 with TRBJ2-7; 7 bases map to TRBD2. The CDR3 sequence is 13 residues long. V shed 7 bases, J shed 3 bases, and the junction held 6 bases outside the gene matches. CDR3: CASTTGGIYEQYF. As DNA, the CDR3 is TGTGCCAGCACAACGGGGGGAATCTACGAGCAGTACTTC.

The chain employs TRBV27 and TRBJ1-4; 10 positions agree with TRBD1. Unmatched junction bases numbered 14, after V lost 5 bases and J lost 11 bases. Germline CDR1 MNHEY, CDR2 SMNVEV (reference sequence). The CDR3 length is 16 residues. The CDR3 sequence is CASSQVGTGEKAKLFF. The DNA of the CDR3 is TGTGCCAGCAGTCAAGTCGGGACAGGGGAAAAGGCGAAACTGTTTTTT.

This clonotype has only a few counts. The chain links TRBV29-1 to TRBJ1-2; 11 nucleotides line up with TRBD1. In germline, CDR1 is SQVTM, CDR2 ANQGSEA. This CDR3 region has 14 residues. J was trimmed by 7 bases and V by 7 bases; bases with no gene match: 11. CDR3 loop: CSAETRGTGGGYTF. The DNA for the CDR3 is TGCAGCGCAGAGACGAGGGGGACAGGGGGTGGCTACACCTTC.

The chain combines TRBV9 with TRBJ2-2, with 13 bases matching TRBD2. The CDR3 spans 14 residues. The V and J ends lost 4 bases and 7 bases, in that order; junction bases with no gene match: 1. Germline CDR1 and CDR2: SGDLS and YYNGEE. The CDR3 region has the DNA TGTGCCAGCAGCAGGACTAGCGGGGGCGGGGAGCTGTTTTTT. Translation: CASSRTSGGGELFF.

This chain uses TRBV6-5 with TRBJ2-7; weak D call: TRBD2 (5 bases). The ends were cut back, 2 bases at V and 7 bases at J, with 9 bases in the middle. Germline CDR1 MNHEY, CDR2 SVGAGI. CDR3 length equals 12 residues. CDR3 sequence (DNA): TGTGCCAGCAGTTACCGGGCGGGTGAGCAGTACTTC. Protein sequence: CASSYRAGEQYF.

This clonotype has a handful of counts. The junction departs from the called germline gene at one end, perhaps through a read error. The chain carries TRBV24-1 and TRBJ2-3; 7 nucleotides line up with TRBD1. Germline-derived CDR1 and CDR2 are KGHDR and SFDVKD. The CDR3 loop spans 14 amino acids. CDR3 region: CAASVQGGTDTQYF. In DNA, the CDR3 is TGTGCCGCCAGTGTTCAGGGGGGCACAGATACGCAGTATTTT.

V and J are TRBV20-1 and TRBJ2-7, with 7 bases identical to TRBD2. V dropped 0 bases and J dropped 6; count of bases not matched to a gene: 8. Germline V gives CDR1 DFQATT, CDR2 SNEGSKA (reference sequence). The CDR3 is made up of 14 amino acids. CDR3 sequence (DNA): TGCAGTGCTAGAGAGAGGACTAGTCTAGCCGAGCAGTACTTC. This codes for CSARERTSLAEQYF.

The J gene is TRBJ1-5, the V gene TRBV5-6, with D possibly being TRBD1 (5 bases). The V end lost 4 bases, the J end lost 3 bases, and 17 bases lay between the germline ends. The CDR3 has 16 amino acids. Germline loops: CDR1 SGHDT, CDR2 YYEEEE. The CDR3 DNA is TGTGCCAGCAGCGAAGGGGCAGGAGCATTCAATCAGCCCCAGCATTTT. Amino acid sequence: CASSEGAGAFNQPQHF. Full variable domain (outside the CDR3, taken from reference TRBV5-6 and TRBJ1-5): DAGVTQSPTHLIKTRGQQVTLRCSPKSGHDTVSWYQQALGQGPQFIFQYYEEEERQRGNFPDRFSGHQFPNYSSELNVNALLLGDSALYLCASSEGAGAFNQPQHFGDGTRLSIL.

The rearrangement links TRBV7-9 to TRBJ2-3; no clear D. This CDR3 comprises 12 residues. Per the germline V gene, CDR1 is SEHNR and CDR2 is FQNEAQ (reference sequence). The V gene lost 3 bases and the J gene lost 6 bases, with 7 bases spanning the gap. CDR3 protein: CASSFSRDTQYF. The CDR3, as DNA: TGTGCCAGCAGCTTTAGCAGGGATACGCAGTATTTT.

CDR3 residues: CASTTGGEQYF. In nucleotides, the CDR3 is TGTGCCAGCACCACAGGGGGCGAGCAGTACTTC. J is TRBJ2-7 and V is TRBV12-3 or TRBV12-4, with TRBD1 matching 8 bases. The CDR3 is 11 residues long. V lost 7 bases to trimming and J lost 6 bases; unmatched junction nucleotides: 2.

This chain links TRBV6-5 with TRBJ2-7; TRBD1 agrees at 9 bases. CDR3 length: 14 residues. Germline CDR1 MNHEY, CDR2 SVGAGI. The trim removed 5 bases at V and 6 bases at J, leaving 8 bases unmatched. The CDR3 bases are TGTGCCAGCAGTCAGCCGGGACAGGGCGGCGAGCAGTACTTC. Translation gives CASSQPGQGGEQYF.

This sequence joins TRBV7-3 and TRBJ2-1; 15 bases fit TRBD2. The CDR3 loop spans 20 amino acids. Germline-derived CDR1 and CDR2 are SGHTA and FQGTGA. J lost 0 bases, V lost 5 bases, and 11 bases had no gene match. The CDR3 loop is CASSLRTSGGDRSSYNEQFF. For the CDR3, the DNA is TGTGCCAGCAGCCTGCGGACTAGCGGGGGGGATCGATCCTCCTACAATGAGCAGTTCTTC.

In nucleotides, the CDR3 is TGTGCCAGCAGCAAGACAGGGGGCAGAGGTGAAAGCACAGATACGCAGTATTTT. Its translation is CASSKTGGRGESTDTQYF. V gene TRBV7-6 combines with J gene TRBJ2-3; 10 nucleotides match TRBD1. Per germline, CDR1 SGHVS and CDR2 FNYEAQ. V lost 5 bases, J lost 0 bases, and 11 bases stayed unmatched. The CDR3 runs to 18 residues.

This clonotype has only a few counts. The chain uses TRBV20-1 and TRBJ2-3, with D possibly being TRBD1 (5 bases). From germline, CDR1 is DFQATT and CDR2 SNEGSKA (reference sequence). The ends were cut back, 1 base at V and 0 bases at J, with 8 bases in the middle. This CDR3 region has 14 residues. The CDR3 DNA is TGCAGTGCTAGAGGACAGTCTAGCACAGATACGCAGTATTTT. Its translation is CSARGQSSTDTQYF.

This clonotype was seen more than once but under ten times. This chain's CDR3 is CASSRQGREEQYF. The CDR3 bases are TGTGCCAGCAGTCGACAGGGAAGGGAGGAGCAGTACTTC. The J gene is TRBJ2-4, the V gene TRBV6-2 or TRBV6-3; D may be TRBD1 (7 bases). The CDR3 covers 13 residues. Trimming pared 5 bases from V and 13 bases from J, leaving 18 bases between. Germline V gene sequence: CDR1 MNHEY, CDR2 SVGEGT.

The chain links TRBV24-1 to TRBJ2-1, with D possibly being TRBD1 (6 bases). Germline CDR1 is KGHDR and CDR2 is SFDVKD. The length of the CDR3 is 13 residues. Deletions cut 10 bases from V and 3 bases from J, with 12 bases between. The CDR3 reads CATSGQNYNEQFF. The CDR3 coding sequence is TGTGCCACTTCAGGACAGAACTACAATGAGCAGTTCTTC.

The CDR3 DNA reads as TGTGCCAGCAGCTCTAGAACAGGGGACGAGCAGTTCTTC. The encoded protein is CASSSRTGDEQFF. This rearrangement joins TRBV7-2 to TRBJ2-1; 7 nucleotides match TRBD1. Germline trimming cut 4 bases from V and 10 bases from J; bases unmatched to any gene: 7. Germline lookup yields CDR1 SGHTA and CDR2 FQGNSA. This CDR3 is 13 amino acids long.

In DNA form, the CDR3 reads TGTGCCAGCAGCAGCAGCGGGAGGGCCGCCAATGAGCAGTTCTTC. It is translated as CASSSSGRAANEQFF. The chain joins TRBV13 to TRBJ2-1; 10 bases agree with TRBD2. This CDR3 is built from 15 residues. After removal of 5 bases from V and 6 bases from J, the junction contained 7 bases not matched to a gene. Germline assignment: CDR1 PRHDT and CDR2 FYEKMQ (reference sequence).

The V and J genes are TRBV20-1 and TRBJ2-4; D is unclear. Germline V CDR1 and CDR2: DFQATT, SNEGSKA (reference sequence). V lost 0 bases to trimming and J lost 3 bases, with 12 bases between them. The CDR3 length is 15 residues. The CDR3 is CSAREASGGKNIQYF. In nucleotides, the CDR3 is TGCAGTGCTAGAGAGGCCTCAGGTGGCAAAAACATTCAGTACTTC.

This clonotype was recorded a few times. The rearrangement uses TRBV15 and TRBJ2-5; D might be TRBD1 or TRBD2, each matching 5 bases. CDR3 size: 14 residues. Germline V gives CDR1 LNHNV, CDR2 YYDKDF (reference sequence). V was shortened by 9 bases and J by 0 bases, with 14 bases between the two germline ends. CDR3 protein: CATLTPGHQETQYF. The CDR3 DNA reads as TGTGCCACGTTGACCCCGGGACACCAAGAGACCCAGTACTTC.

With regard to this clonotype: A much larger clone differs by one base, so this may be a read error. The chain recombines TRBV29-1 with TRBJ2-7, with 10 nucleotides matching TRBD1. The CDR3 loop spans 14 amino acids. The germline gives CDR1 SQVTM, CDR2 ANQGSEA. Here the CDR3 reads CSARGTGASYEQDF. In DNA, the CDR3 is TGCAGCGCGCGAGGGACAGGGGCCTCCTACGAGCAGGACTTC.

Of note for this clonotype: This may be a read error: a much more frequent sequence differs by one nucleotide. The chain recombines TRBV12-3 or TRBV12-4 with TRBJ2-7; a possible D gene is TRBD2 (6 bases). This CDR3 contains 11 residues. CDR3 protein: CVSGGALEQYF. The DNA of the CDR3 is TGTGTCAGCGGCGGGGCTCTCGAGCAGTACTTC.

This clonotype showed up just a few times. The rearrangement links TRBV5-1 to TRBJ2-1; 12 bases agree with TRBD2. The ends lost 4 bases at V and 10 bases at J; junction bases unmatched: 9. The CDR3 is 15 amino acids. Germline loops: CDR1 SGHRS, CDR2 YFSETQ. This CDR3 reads CASSPTSGRSGEQFF. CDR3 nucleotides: TGCGCCAGCAGCCCGACTAGCGGGAGATCGGGGGAGCAGTTCTTC.

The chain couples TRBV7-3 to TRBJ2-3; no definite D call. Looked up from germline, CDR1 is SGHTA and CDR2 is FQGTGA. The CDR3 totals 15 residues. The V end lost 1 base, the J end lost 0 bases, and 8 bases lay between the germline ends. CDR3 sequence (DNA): TGTGCCAGCAGCTTAAATCCATCTAGCACAGATACGCAGTATTTT. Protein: CASSLNPSSTDTQYF.